This T cell receptor beta chain was captured by sequencing in a study of early T cells in non-severe SARS-CoV-2 infection. On the study more broadly: Sequencing targeted bulk RNA from unsorted whole blood, leaving chains unpaired.

This clonotype has a handful of counts. Germline V gene data show CDR1 as SNHLY and CDR2 as FYNNEI. V lost 6 bases, J lost 0 bases, and 13 bases lay in between. There are 15 residues in the CDR3. Unique molecular identifiers were attached to individual cDNA molecules. TCRdb processed the 5' RACE reads anew with MiXCR; each CDR3 protein has one entry. Of approximately 69,000 distinct CDR3 sequences in the sample, roughly 9.4% are singletons; the top ten hold 5.5% to 7%. This receptor was obtained from an adult who was a healthcare worker with PCR-confirmed SARS-CoV-2 infection or an uninfected control (not recorded which). The specimen was whole blood. The chain uses TRBV2 and TRBJ2-3, with no clear D. The CDR3 nucleotides are TGTGCCAGCAGCGATCGGACGGCTAGCACAGATACGCAGTATTTT. It encodes CASSDRTASTDTQYF.